This T cell receptor (beta chain) was sequenced in a study of tumor T cells in aggressive B-cell lymphoma. V lost 6 bases and J 5 bases, leaving 14 bases between the germline ends. The CDR3 has 14 residues. CDR1 is KGHSH and CDR2 is LQKENI in the germline V gene. Only in-frame clones appear in the TCRdb table, and some are missing; sequencing was by immunoSEQ multiplex PCR. The table lists fewer than 4,500 clones, approximately 94% of them singletons. The sequencing sample was made of tumor tissue. The V call is TRBV18, the J call TRBJ1-5; D not certain. The source of this sequence is an adult with diffuse large B cell lymphoma. CDR3 nucleotides: TGTGCCAGCTCCCCCAGAGGAGCGGATCAGCCCCAGCATTTT. This translates into CASSPRGADQPQHF.